One and the same sample provided the 15 T cell receptor beta chains below, sequenced in a study of blood T cell repertoires in COVID-19. The protocol was immunoSEQ multiplex PCR, while the TCRdb copy is restricted to in-frame clones and leaves out a portion. The data show approximately 200,000 clones, with about 82% seen just once and roughly 9.1% held by the top ten. Sequencing input: PBMCs or T cells enriched from blood (not recorded which). The receptors originated from a woman younger than 45 who had recovered from COVID-19.

The chain carries TRBV19 and TRBJ2-7, with 10 positions matching TRBD2. The CDR3 spans 19 residues. Germline V gene sequence: CDR1 LNHDA, CDR2 SQIVND (reference sequence). The J segment lost 7 bases and the V segment lost 2 bases, leaving 20 bases of the junction unmatched. CDR3 coding DNA: TGTGCCAGTAGTATAAATACCCCCCTAGCGGGAGCTGTCATGCCGGAGCAGTACTTC. It encodes CASSINTPLAGAVMPEQYF.

In DNA form, the CDR3 reads TGTGCCTGGAGTCTGAGGAGTGAAGCTTTCTTT. It translates to CAWSLRSEAFF. This chain joins TRBV30 and TRBJ1-1; no reliable D call. Per germline, CDR1 GTSNPN and CDR2 SVGIG (reference sequence). The V end lost 2 bases, the J end lost 7 bases, and 8 bases lay between the germline ends. This CDR3 is 11 amino acids long.

V gene TRBV7-9 combines with J gene TRBJ1-3; maybe TRBD1 (5 bases). Trimming removed 1 base at V and 7 bases at J, with 14 bases between. Germline CDR1 reads SEHNR; CDR2 reads FQNEAQ (reference sequence). The CDR3 sequence is 15 residues long. The CDR3, as DNA: TGTGCCAGCAGCTTAGAGCGGGGTCGGGGGAACACCATATATTTT. It translates to CASSLERGRGNTIYF.

The chain joins TRBV6-5 to TRBJ2-1, with unresolved D. With 10 bases removed from V and 6 bases from J, the gap between germline ends came to 19 bases. Germline V gene lookup returns CDR1 MNHEY and CDR2 SVGAGI. The CDR3 covers 14 residues. CDR3 bases: TGTGCCACCCCCCCAGGTCGTTTTTGCAATGAGCAGTTCTTC. As protein: CATPPGRFCNEQFF.

The rearrangement links TRBV5-4 to TRBJ1-6; 7 bases are shared with TRBD1. Germline V gene lookup returns CDR1 SGHNT and CDR2 YYREEE (reference sequence). The CDR3 sequence is 14 residues long. Trimming cost V 0 bases and J 10 bases; bases outside gene matches: 4. The CDR3 DNA reads as TGTGCCAGCAGCTTGGAGGGGGCAGGATCACCCCTCCACTTT. This translates into CASSLEGAGSPLHF.

As concerns this clone: Distinct nucleotide sequences in the sample also encode this CDR3. The chain recombines TRBV5-1 with TRBJ2-7; weak D call: TRBD2 (5 bases). This CDR3 comprises 11 residues. Per the germline V gene, CDR1 is SGHRS and CDR2 is YFSETQ. V gave up 0 bases and J gave up 7 bases, with 5 bases separating them. CDR3 nucleotides: TGCGCCAGCAGCTTGGGAGGGGAGCAGTACTTC. Its protein is CASSLGGEQYF.

This chain links TRBV11-1 with TRBJ2-1; D is unclear. V was shortened by 1 base and J by 8 bases, with 15 bases between the two germline ends. The germline gives CDR1 SGHAT, CDR2 FQDESV (reference sequence). The CDR3 loop spans 15 amino acids. CDR3 in DNA: TGTGCCAGCAGCTTAGATGGTGGCGGCGGCGATGAGCAGTTCTTC. This gives the protein CASSLDGGGGDEQFF.

The chain recombines TRBV6-5 with TRBJ1-2, with TRBD1 matching 7 bases. V shed 6 bases, J shed 7 bases, and the junction held 5 bases outside the gene matches. Germline CDR1 is MNHEY and CDR2 is SVGAGI. This CDR3 has 12 residues. The CDR3 region is CASSPRGPGYTF. The CDR3 nucleotides are TGTGCCAGCAGCCCAAGGGGGCCTGGCTACACCTTC.

This chain joins TRBV13 and TRBJ1-5, with 9 nucleotides matching TRBD1. J lost 3 bases, V lost 9 bases, and 3 bases had no gene match. The CDR3 length is 13 residues. CDR1 PRHDT and CDR2 FYEKMQ come from the germline V gene (reference sequence). This chain's CDR3 is CARTGGFNQPQHF. The CDR3, as DNA: TGTGCCAGAACAGGGGGCTTCAATCAGCCCCAGCATTTT.

J is TRBJ2-3 and V is TRBV3-1 (or the pseudogene TRBV3-2); no reliable D call. In germline, CDR1 is LGHDT, CDR2 YNNKEL (reference sequence). This CDR3 comprises 14 residues. Trimming stripped 4 bases from V and 0 bases from J, with 8 bases between. CDR3 DNA: TGTGCCAGCAGCCCCGTGACTAGCACAGATACGCAGTATTTT. Residues: CASSPVTSTDTQYF.

This chain uses TRBV5-6 with TRBJ1-4; D unclear. With 4 bases removed from V and 3 bases from J, the gap between germline ends came to 7 bases. Germline loops: CDR1 SGHDT, CDR2 YYEEEE. The CDR3 is 13 residues long. CDR3 protein: CASSVGANEKLFF. The DNA for the CDR3 is TGTGCCAGCAGCGTCGGGGCTAATGAAAAACTGTTTTTT.

The sample holds a few counts of this clone. The V gene is TRBV20-1, the J gene TRBJ2-3; tentative D call: TRBD1 (5 bases). The CDR3 runs 11 residues. V was cut by 6 bases and J by 5 bases, with 9 bases left in between. Germline CDR1 reads DFQATT; CDR2 reads SNEGSKA (reference sequence). The CDR3 nucleotides read TGCAGTGCGAGTAGGGGAGATACGCAGTATTTT. It is translated as CSASRGDTQYF.

This clone was observed once. The chain has TRBV15 and TRBJ2-7, with D maybe TRBD1 (5 bases). The CDR3 loop spans 15 amino acids. Trimming removed 0 bases from V and 1 base from J, with 10 bases in between. Germline CDR1 LNHNV, CDR2 YYDKDF (reference sequence). The CDR3 region is CATSRDSTASYEQYF. CDR3 bases: TGTGCCACCAGCAGAGACTCGACAGCTTCCTACGAGCAGTACTTC.

The chain recombines TRBV13 with TRBJ2-3; 11 positions match TRBD2. Trimming at V came to 5 bases and at J to 5 bases, leaving 3 bases not matched to a gene. This CDR3 is built from 14 residues. Germline V gene lookup returns CDR1 PRHDT and CDR2 FYEKMQ (reference sequence). The CDR3 reads CASSRGLAGDTQYF. In DNA, the CDR3 is TGTGCCAGCAGCCGAGGACTAGCGGGAGATACGCAGTATTTT.

This chain links TRBV5-1 with TRBJ1-2, with 9 bases that match TRBD1. V shed 4 bases, J shed 4 bases, and the junction held 8 bases outside the gene matches. The CDR3 extends over 15 amino acids. Germline-derived CDR1 and CDR2 are SGHRS and YFSETQ. The CDR3 loop reads CASSPDRGKIYGYTF. CDR3 nucleotides: TGCGCCAGCAGCCCCGACAGGGGGAAGATCTATGGCTACACCTTC.